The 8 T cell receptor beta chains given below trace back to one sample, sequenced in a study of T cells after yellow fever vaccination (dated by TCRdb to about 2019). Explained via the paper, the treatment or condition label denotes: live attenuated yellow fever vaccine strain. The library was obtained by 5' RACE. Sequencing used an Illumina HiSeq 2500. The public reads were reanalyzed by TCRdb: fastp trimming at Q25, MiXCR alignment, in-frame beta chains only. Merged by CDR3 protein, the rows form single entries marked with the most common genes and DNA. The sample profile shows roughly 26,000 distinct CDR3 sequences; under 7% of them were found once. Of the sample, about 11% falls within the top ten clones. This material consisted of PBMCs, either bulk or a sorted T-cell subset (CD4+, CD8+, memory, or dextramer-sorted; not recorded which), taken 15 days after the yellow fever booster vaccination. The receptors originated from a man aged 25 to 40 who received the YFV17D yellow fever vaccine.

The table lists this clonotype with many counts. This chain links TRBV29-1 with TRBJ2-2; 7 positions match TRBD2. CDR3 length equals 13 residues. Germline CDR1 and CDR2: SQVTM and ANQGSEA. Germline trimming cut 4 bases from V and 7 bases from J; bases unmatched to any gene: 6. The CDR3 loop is CSVAGGGGGELFF. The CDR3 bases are TGCAGCGTTGCTGGGGGGGGTGGCGGGGAGCTGTTTTTT.

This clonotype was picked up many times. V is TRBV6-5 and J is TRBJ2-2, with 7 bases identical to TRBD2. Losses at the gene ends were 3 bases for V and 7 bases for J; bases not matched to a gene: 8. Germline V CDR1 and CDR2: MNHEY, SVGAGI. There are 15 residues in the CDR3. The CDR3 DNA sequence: TGTGCCAGCAGTTATAAGTTGGCTAGCGGCGGGGAGCTGTTTTTT. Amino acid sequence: CASSYKLASGGELFF.

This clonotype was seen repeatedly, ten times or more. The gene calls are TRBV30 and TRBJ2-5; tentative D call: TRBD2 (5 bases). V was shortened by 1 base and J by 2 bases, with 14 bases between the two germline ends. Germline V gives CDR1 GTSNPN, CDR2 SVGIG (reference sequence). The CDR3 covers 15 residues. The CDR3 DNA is TGTGCCTGGAGTGGGGGTAGGGAGTTTCAAGAGACCCAGTACTTC. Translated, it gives CAWSGGREFQETQYF.

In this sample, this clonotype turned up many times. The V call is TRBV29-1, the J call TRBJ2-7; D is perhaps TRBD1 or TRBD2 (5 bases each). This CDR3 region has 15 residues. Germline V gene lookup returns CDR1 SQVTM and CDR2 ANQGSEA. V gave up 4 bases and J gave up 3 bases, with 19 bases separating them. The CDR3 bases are TGCAGCGTTGGCCGCCGGGACCGCGTCGGCTACGAGCAGTACTTC. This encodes CSVGRRDRVGYEQYF.

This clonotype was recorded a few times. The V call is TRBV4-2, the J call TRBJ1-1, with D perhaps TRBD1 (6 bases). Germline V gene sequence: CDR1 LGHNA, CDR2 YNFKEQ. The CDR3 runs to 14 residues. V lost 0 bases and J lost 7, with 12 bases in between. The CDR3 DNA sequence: TGTGCCAGCAGCCAAGACAGGGGAGTTCGTGAAGCTTTCTTT. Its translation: CASSQDRGVREAFF.

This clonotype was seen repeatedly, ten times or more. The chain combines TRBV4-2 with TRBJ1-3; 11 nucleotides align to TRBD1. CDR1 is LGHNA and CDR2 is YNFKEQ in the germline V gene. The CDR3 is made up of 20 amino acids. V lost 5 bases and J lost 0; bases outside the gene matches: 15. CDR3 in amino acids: CASSTRTGGLIDNSGNTIYF. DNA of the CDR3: TGTGCCAGCAGCACCCGGACAGGGGGCCTAATCGACAACTCTGGAAACACCATATATTTT.

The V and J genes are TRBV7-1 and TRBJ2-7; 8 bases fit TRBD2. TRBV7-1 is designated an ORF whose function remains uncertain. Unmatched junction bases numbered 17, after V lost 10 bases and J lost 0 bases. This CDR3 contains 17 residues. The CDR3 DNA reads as TGTGCCACCTGCCAAGAGAGGACGGGAGGGGGCTCCTACGAGCAGTACTTC. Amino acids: CATCQERTGGGSYEQYF.

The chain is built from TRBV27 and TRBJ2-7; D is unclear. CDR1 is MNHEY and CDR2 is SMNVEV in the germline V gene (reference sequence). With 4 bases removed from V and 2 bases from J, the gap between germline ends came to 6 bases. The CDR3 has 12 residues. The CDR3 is CASSSRPYEQYF. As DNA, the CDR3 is TGTGCCAGCAGTTCGCGCCCCTACGAGCAGTACTTC.